This record concerns one T cell receptor (beta chain) sequence. This clone's antigen is unknown. Per-base quality was not reported, and no clone a single base away is much larger than it. Donors were a few dozen systemically healthy Caucasian individuals from Russia aged roughly 6 to 95 years. Approximately 9.7 milliliters of peripheral blood were drawn from each donor into EDTA-treated Vacutainer tubes. Ficoll-Paque density-gradient centrifugation was used to isolate PBMCs, with at least 7 million obtained per sample. Total RNA was extracted from PBMCs with Trizol reagent, with at least 6 micrograms obtained per sample. For every donor, an aliquot of PBMCs went through flow cytometry to measure the percentages of naive CD45RAhigh/CD27high T cells. The data are from a study of blood T cells in healthy people across ages (dated by TCRdb to about 2015). For context, the study as a whole: In model experiments, template switching captured roughly one uniquely barcoded TCR beta cDNA molecule for every two T cells. Age-related changes in TCR beta repertoire diversity were measured in the study by deep sequencing normalized with unique cDNA molecular identifiers. The donors were split into four age groups: young (average around 17 years), middle-aged (39), aged (roughly 68) and long-lived (approximately 80). To avoid experimental bias, donors of different ages were randomly spread across the sequencing lanes. Two additional independent replicas of 1 million unique cDNA reads from the same blood draw were analyzed for two donors (one aged 18 to 30 and one aged 80 or older). General conclusions and limits of the study: Conclusive comparison of naive and antigen-experienced compartments was prevented by the profiling of bulk unsorted PBMCs. Observed TCR beta diversity correlated strongly with the percentage of naive T cells measured by flow cytometry. Estimates of total diversity based on one million sequenced T cells were considered lower bounds and underestimates. Compared with the aged group, more naive CD4+ T cells, fewer expanded clones and increased TCR diversity were shown by the long-lived group, suggesting age selection. Because donor CMV infection status was unknown, age-related changes in expanded clonotypes were potentially confounded. As age increased, observed TCR beta diversity per million T cells dropped in a roughly linear way, and a significant reduction was already evident by age approximately 40.

Receptor amplification or capture employed 5' RACE. Instrument on record: Illumina HiSeq 2500. A second about 7 to 11 cycle PCR used a sample-barcoded 5' primer and a J-beta primer mix. Each TCR beta cDNA molecule received a unique molecular identifier from a template-switch 5' adaptor carrying 12 random nucleotides. Each sample yielded at least 2.5 million CDR3-containing paired-end reads. The Mint cDNA synthesis kit, primed by a TRBC-specific oligonucleotide, was used to synthesize first-strand cDNA from all RNA. After uracil-DNA glycosylase treatment, a first 18-cycle PCR used universal primers M1SS and BC2_uni_R on all cDNA. From the authors' description of their analysis: Normalization of each sample was performed by random selection of 1 million high-quality reads, each carrying a distinct molecular identifier. Instead of being binned into consensus sequences, reads that shared molecular identifiers were thrown out. CDR3 identification, clonotype clustering and error correction used MiTCR with a Q25 quality threshold and the strictest error-elimination algorithm. A nonparametric unseen species model with Euler transformation was used to estimate a lower bound on total TCR beta diversity. In TCRdb, the public reads were trimmed at Q25 with fastp and aligned with MiXCR, with productive beta chains retained. Every CDR3 protein is listed once, alongside the most common genes and DNA of its rows. The V and J calls and clone size are TCRdb's, not the authors'. Here the sample has 650,000 or so distinct CDR3 sequences; approximately 52% occur a single time. The ten largest clones capture 13% of the sample.

This sequence originates from a woman older than 75 in good health. The source material was blood.

The DNA sequence follows: TGCAGCGTTGAACAGTTGGGCACAGATACGCAGTATTTT. Translated, it reads CSVEQLGTDTQYF. The V and J segments used are TRBV29-1 and TRBJ2-3; no D gene is confidently identified. At the junction V is shortened by 2 bases and J by 1 base, with 7 bases in between. Including cysteine and phenylalanine, the CDR3 has 13 amino acids. Only the CDR3 portion is preserved as DNA: 39 bases, with reading frame beginning at the first base. Per the germline V gene, SQVTM is the CDR1 and ANQGSEA is the CDR2.